This T cell receptor beta chain was recorded in a study of T cell repertoires in cytomegalovirus infection. In regard to this clonotype: Its antigen is undetermined.

The study, taken as a whole, reports: Carriers of CMV plus the relevant HLA were identified by cumulative public TCR beta family frequency.

TCRdb passed the reads through MiXCR, listing each CDR3 protein once. This table has 150,000 to 200,000 distinct CDR3 sequences, about 20% appearing once. Looked up from germline, CDR1 is LNHDA and CDR2 is SQIVND (reference sequence). V was pared by 4 bases and J by 0 bases, with 9 bases between. CDR3 length: 15 residues. Sequenced material: PBMCs. This clonotype was sampled from a human donor in good health (CMV status not recorded). Some clones in this sample may be carry-over from other donors' samples. The chain employs TRBV19 and TRBJ2-2; the D gene is possibly TRBD1 (6 bases). This CDR3 reads CASSKGQPNTGELFF. The DNA of the CDR3 is TGTGCCAGTAGTAAGGGACAACCGAACACCGGGGAGCTGTTTTTT.